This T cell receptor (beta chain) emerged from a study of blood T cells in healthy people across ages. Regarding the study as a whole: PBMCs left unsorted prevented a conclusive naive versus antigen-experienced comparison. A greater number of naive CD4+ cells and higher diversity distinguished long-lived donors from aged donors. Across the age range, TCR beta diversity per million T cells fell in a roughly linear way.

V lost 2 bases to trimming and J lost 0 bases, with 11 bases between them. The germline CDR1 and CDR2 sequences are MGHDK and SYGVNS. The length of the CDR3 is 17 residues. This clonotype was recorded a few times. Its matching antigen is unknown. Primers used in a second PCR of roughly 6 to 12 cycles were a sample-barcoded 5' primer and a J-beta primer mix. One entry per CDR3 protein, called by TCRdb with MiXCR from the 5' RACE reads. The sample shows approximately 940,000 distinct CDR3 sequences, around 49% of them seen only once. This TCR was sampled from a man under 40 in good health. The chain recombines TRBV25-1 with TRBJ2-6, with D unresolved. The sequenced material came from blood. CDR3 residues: CASSENFGSSGANVLTF. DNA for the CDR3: TGTGCCAGCAGTGAAAACTTTGGAAGCTCTGGGGCCAACGTCCTGACTTTC.